This entry features one T cell receptor (beta chain) sequence. Its cognate antigen is unknown. The primer mix had 60 Vbeta and 13 Jbeta primers. Generated by immunoSEQ multiplex PCR, the TCRdb table keeps only in-frame clones and is missing some. The sample consists of roughly 120,000 clones, about 72% of them appearing once. The source of the sample is a study of cytomegalovirus exposure and HLA in healthy donors. The study's findings and limits: The majority of CMV-associated TCR beta chains were reported as apparently HLA-restricted in a later analysis.

Donors in the study were healthy people who gave bone marrow. This CDR3 comprises 16 residues. The V segment lost 7 bases and the J segment 0 bases; nucleotides outside the gene matches: 13. The V gene's germline CDR1 is SGHNT and CDR2 YYREEE (reference sequence). The V gene is TRBV5-4, the J gene TRBJ2-7; 7 nucleotides line up with TRBD1. The source of this sequence is a man in his fifties in good health and CMV-seropositive. Input material: PBMCs. For the CDR3, the DNA is TGTGCCAGCCGACCCGGCGACAGGGTTGGCTCCTACGAGCAGTACTTC. Translated: CASRPGDRVGSYEQYF.